This entry lists 7 T cell receptor beta chains sequenced from one sample in a study of metastatic and nonmetastatic thyroid tumors. TCRdb re-clonotyped the PCR reads through MiXCR. Among around 45,000 clones listed, approximately 15% were seen once. Every patient was untreated before thyroid surgery. Material for sequencing was blood. All receptors derive from a female donor with papillary thyroid cancer or a benign thyroid nodule (not recorded which). Some clones in this sample may be carry-over from other donors' samples.

This clone was counted a few times. The V and J genes are TRBV12-5 and TRBJ2-2; D might be TRBD1 or TRBD2, each matching 5 bases. The germline gives CDR1 LGHNT, CDR2 FRNRAP. The CDR3 covers 17 residues. Trimming shortened V by 1 base and J by 3 bases, and 15 bases separated the two germline ends. DNA for the CDR3: TGTGCTAGTGGTTTGGGAACCGGGGCATGGGACACCGGGGAGCTGTTTTTT. Translating it yields CASGLGTGAWDTGELFF.

This clone qualifies as medium-sized. Here the CDR3 DNA reads TGTGCCAGCAAAACAGGGGGATTGACGACCGGGGAGCTGTTTTTT. It codes for CASKTGGLTTGELFF. This chain joins TRBV6-1 and TRBJ2-2, with TRBD1 matching over 8 bases. Germline V CDR1 and CDR2: MNHNS, SASEGT. The CDR3 consists of 15 residues. Trimming cost V 7 bases and J 5 bases; bases outside gene matches: 9.

This clone was recorded many times. This chain links TRBV20-1 with TRBJ1-5; a possible D gene is TRBD1 (5 bases). Trimming removed 6 bases from V and 2 bases from J, with 11 bases in between. CDR1 is DFQATT and CDR2 is SNEGSKA in the germline V gene (reference sequence). The CDR3 totals 13 residues. The CDR3 DNA reads as TGCAGTGCCGAGGGGCTGGGCAATCAGCCCCAGCATTTT. This encodes CSAEGLGNQPQHF.

In its sample, this clone was seen a few times. The chain uses TRBV27 and TRBJ2-1; D ambiguous. Trimming took 3 bases from V and 1 from J, leaving 13 bases between them. The CDR3 is 16 amino acids. Germline V gene sequence: CDR1 MNHEY, CDR2 SMNVEV (reference sequence). The CDR3 loop reads CASSFGNPRSYNEQFF. DNA for the CDR3: TGTGCCAGCAGTTTCGGCAACCCTCGATCCTACAATGAGCAGTTCTTC.

There are a few counts of this clone. V and J are TRBV6-1 and TRBJ2-1, with 8 bases aligning to TRBD2. J gave up 6 bases and V 4 bases, and 8 bases lay outside the gene matches. The CDR3 spans 15 residues. Germline V CDR1 and CDR2: MNHNS, SASEGT. The CDR3 reads CASSARASGFNEQFF. Written as DNA, the CDR3 is TGTGCCAGCAGTGCTAGGGCTAGCGGGTTCAATGAGCAGTTCTTC.

This clone has at least ten counts. Different DNA sequences within this sample yield the same CDR3. The genes are TRBV12-3 or TRBV12-4 and TRBJ1-6; D gene ambiguous. This CDR3 has 14 residues. V was shortened by 3 bases and J by 7 bases, with 10 bases between the two germline ends. The CDR3 sequence is CASSFGRWNSPLHF. In DNA, the CDR3 is TGTGCCAGCAGTTTCGGACGGTGGAATTCACCCCTCCACTTT.

This clone has ten or more counts. The chain combines TRBV12-3 or TRBV12-4 with TRBJ2-2; 7 bases fit TRBD2. V lost 3 bases to trimming and J lost 7 bases; unmatched junction nucleotides: 8. This CDR3 has 15 residues. DNA for the CDR3: TGTGCCAGCAGTTTTGGCGGGAGAAGGAACGGGGAGCTGTTTTTT. It yields the protein CASSFGGRRNGELFF.